What follows are 16 T cell receptor beta chains derived from one specimen sequenced in a study of T cell responses to AZD1222 COVID-19 vaccine (dated by TCRdb to the early 2020s). The time point label on this specimen signifies: baseline before first vaccination. Libraries came from the immunoSEQ multiplex PCR assay. TCRdb took over this immuneACCESS table, retaining in-frame rearrangements with V and J assigned. Such tables are incomplete; in checked studies, under half of the missing clones stem from an unresolved V gene, and the remainder is unexplained. Here the sample has 170,000 or so clones; about nine tenths occur a single time. About 2.8% of the sample is in the top ten clones. The material was peripheral blood, obtained on day 0 of AZD1222 vaccination. Receptors were obtained from an adult in good health.

As DNA, the CDR3 is TGTGCCAGCAGTGAAGGACTAGCGACGAACAATGAGCAGTTCTTC. Encoded protein: CASSEGLATNNEQFF. This chain links TRBV2 with TRBJ2-1; TRBD2 matches 8 bases. Per the germline V gene, CDR1 is SNHLY and CDR2 is FYNNEI. Trimming removed 1 base from V and 5 bases from J; junction bases left unmatched: 4. This CDR3 is 15 amino acids long.

The J gene is TRBJ1-1, the V gene TRBV30; 8 positions match TRBD1. Germline V gives CDR1 GTSNPN, CDR2 SVGIG (reference sequence). The CDR3 is made up of 16 amino acids. The J segment lost 5 bases and the V segment lost 3 bases, leaving 14 bases of the junction unmatched. The CDR3 spells CAWSQGASLIRTEAFF. In DNA form, the CDR3 reads TGTGCCTGGAGCCAGGGGGCGTCGTTGATAAGGACTGAAGCTTTCTTT.

This clone was recorded once. The gene calls are TRBV6-5 and TRBJ1-6, with D possibly TRBD1 on 6 matching bases. The CDR3 consists of 13 residues. V gave up 6 bases and J gave up 8 bases, with 11 bases separating them. CDR1 and CDR2 from the germline V gene are MNHEY and SVGAGI. CDR3 DNA sequence: TGTGCCAGCAGGAACAACAGGGATTCACCCCTCCACTTT. This codes for CASRNNRDSPLHF.

V and J are TRBV5-1 and TRBJ2-5; 8 nucleotides match TRBD1. Germline V CDR1 and CDR2: SGHRS, YFSETQ. Trimming took 3 bases from V and 5 from J; bases not matched to a gene: 0. The CDR3 runs to 12 residues. For the CDR3, the DNA is TGCGCCAGCAGCTGGACAGGGGAGACCCAGTACTTC. This gives the protein CASSWTGETQYF. The full variable domain, rest sourced from reference TRBV5-1 and TRBJ2-5, is KAGVTQTPRYLIKTRGQQVTLSCSPISGHRSVSWYQQTPGQGLQFLFEYFSETQRNKGNFPGRFSGRQFSNSRSEMNVSTLELGDSALYLCASSWTGETQYFGPGTRLLVL.

The rearrangement uses TRBV7-2 and TRBJ1-3, with a tentative D call TRBD1 (6 bases). V was shortened by 2 bases and J by 0 bases, with 20 bases between the two germline ends. Germline CDR1 is SGHTA and CDR2 is FQGNSA. The CDR3 covers 19 residues. CDR3 nucleotides: TGTGCCAGCAGCTTACCGGGGGCCCCGGACGGAGTCTCTGGAAACACCATATATTTT. It yields the protein CASSLPGAPDGVSGNTIYF.

V gene TRBV28 combines with J gene TRBJ2-7, with a weak D call TRBD1 (6 bases). The germline V and J ends were trimmed by 5 bases and 6 bases, with 14 bases remaining between them. Germline CDR1 and CDR2: MDHEN and SYDVKM. The CDR3 has 13 residues. The CDR3 loop is CASSPGHTVEQYF. The CDR3 DNA is TGTGCCAGCAGTCCGGGACACACTGTCGAGCAGTACTTC.

The chain carries TRBV5-1 and TRBJ1-1; 8 nucleotides match TRBD1. The CDR3 has 15 residues. Germline lookup yields CDR1 SGHRS and CDR2 YFSETQ. Trimming took 3 bases from V and 0 from J; bases not matched to a gene: 4. The CDR3 bases are TGCGCCAGCAGCTGGACAGGGTCGGTGAACACTGAAGCTTTCTTT. Residues: CASSWTGSVNTEAFF.

The rearrangement joins TRBV9 to TRBJ2-7; D not certain. Germline V gene sequence: CDR1 SGDLS, CDR2 YYNGEE. The CDR3 totals 13 residues. The V end was cut by 0 bases, the J end by 3 bases, with 7 bases between. In DNA, the CDR3 is TGTGCCAGCAGCGTAGGTGTTGGCTACGAGCAGTACTTC. Translation gives CASSVGVGYEQYF.

In nucleotides, the CDR3 is TGTGCCAGTAGTCTCCGGACGGGGAGCTCTGGAAACACCATATATTTT. It codes for CASSLRTGSSGNTIYF. The V gene is TRBV19, the J gene TRBJ1-3; no reliable D call. The CDR3 runs 16 residues. From germline, CDR1 is LNHDA and CDR2 SQIVND (reference sequence). Trimming removed 5 bases at V and 0 bases at J, with 14 bases between.

This clone came up once. The rearrangement links TRBV5-1 to TRBJ1-1, with D tentatively TRBD1 (5 bases). The CDR3 length is 12 residues. V was trimmed by 6 bases and J by 8 bases, leaving 14 bases between them. The germline V gene encodes CDR1 SGHRS and CDR2 YFSETQ. The CDR3 DNA sequence: TGCGCCAGCACCCGGGGGGAGGGCGAAGCTTTCTTT. As protein: CASTRGEGEAFF.

This chain links TRBV3-1 (or the pseudogene TRBV3-2) with TRBJ2-3; 7 bases line up with TRBD2. Trimming took 0 bases from V and 1 from J; bases not matched to a gene: 4. The CDR3 totals 16 residues. Germline CDR1 is LGHDT and CDR2 is YNNKEL (reference sequence). The DNA of the CDR3 is TGTGCCAGCAGCCAAGAACGGCTAGCGGGCACAGATACGCAGTATTTT. Protein sequence: CASSQERLAGTDTQYF.

The CDR3 DNA sequence: TGTGCCAGCTCCTTCAGCTATAATTCACCCCTCCACTTT. Protein sequence: CASSFSYNSPLHF. V usage is TRBV6-6 and J usage is TRBJ1-6; D unresolved. Germline V gives CDR1 MNHNY, CDR2 SVGAGI (reference sequence). This CDR3 comprises 13 residues. The V gene lost 8 bases and the J gene lost 3 bases, with 8 bases spanning the gap.

V is TRBV29-1 and J is TRBJ1-2; D call uncertain. The V and J ends lost 7 bases and 4 bases respectively, with 13 bases between them. CDR3 length: 12 amino acids. Germline CDR1 is SQVTM and CDR2 is ANQGSEA. As DNA, the CDR3 is TGCAGCGACTACAGCCTCTTCTATGGCTACACCTTC. This encodes CSDYSLFYGYTF. Full variable domain (remainder filled in from reference TRBV29-1 and TRBJ1-2): SAVISQKPSRDICQRGTSLTIQCQVDSQVTMMFWYRQQPGQSLTLIATANQGSEATYESGFVIDKFPISRPNLTFSTLTVSNMSPEDSSIYLCSDYSLFYGYTFGSGTRLTVV.

The chain recombines TRBV21-1 with TRBJ2-1; TRBD2 is the table's D call and was not checked against the DNA. TRBV21-1 is an annotated pseudogene. This CDR3 has 9 amino acids. The CDR3 DNA reads as TGTGCCAGGCGGGGGGGACAGTTCTTC. Translated: CARRGGQFF.

This clone was seen only once. The chain carries TRBV29-1 and TRBJ1-2; tentatively, D is TRBD1 (6 bases). The CDR3 is 13 residues long. Trimming pared 4 bases from V and 4 bases from J, leaving 13 bases between. In germline, CDR1 is SQVTM, CDR2 ANQGSEA. The CDR3 region is CSVVDSAFYGYTF. CDR3 nucleotide sequence: TGCAGCGTTGTGGACAGTGCCTTCTATGGCTACACCTTC.

This chain links TRBV4-1 with TRBJ2-3; D unclear. Germline V gene data show CDR1 as MGHRA and CDR2 as YSYEKL. V lost 5 bases and J 2 bases, leaving 17 bases between the germline ends. The CDR3 has 16 residues. The CDR3 DNA follows: TGCGCCAGCAGCGTCCTAACCCGAGGCTCCACAGATACGCAGTATTTT. It specifies CASSVLTRGSTDTQYF.